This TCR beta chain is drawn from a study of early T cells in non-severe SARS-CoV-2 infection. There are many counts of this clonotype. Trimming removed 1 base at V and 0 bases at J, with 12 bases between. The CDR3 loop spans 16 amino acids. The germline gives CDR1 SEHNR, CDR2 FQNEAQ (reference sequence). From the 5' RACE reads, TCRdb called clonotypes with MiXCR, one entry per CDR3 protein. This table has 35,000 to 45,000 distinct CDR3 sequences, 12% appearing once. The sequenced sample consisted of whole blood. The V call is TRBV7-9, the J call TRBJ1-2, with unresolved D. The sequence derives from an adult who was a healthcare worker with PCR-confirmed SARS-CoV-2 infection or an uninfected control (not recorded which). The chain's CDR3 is CASSLGAAGANYGYTF. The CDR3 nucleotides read TGTGCCAGCAGCTTAGGGGCTGCCGGAGCTAACTATGGCTACACCTTC.